The 10 T cell receptor beta chains below were found in one sample sequenced in a study of T cells in Graves' hyperthyroidism and ophthalmopathy. Template material for amplifying TCR beta CDR3 regions consisted of RNA transcripts. The HTBI set primed first-round TCR CDR3 RT-PCR. TCRdb re-called the multiplex PCR reads with MiXCR, one entry per CDR3 protein. This table has under 350,000 distinct CDR3 sequences, around a sixth appearing once. The sample was blood. The receptors derive from a woman aged 45-59 years with Graves' hyperthyroidism.

This clonotype turned up a few times. Mismatch with germline at one junction end may stem from a read error. The chain employs TRBV15 and TRBJ1-1, with 9 bases aligning to TRBD1. The CDR3 has 13 amino acids. Germline CDR1 and CDR2: LNHNV and YYDKDF (reference sequence). The CDR3 DNA is TGTGCCACCAACAGAGACGGACAGGGGAGGACTTTCTTT. Amino acid sequence: CATNRDGQGRTFF.

The chain links TRBV30 to TRBJ1-3, with a weak D call TRBD1 (5 bases). Per the germline V gene, CDR1 is GTSNPN and CDR2 is SVGIG (reference sequence). This CDR3 has 14 amino acids. Deletions cut 3 bases from V and 2 bases from J, with 11 bases between. The CDR3: CAWRAGTPGNTIYF. The CDR3 nucleotides are TGTGCCTGGAGGGCCGGGACTCCTGGAAACACCATATATTTT.

V is TRBV12-3 or TRBV12-4 and J is TRBJ2-1; TRBD1 agrees at 10 bases. The trim removed 3 bases at V and 6 bases at J, leaving 11 bases unmatched. The CDR3 sequence is 17 residues long. CDR3: CASSFGVGDRGFNEQFF. CDR3 coding DNA: TGTGCCAGCAGTTTCGGGGTTGGGGACAGGGGTTTCAATGAGCAGTTCTTC.

V is TRBV6-1 and J is TRBJ2-7; D uncertain. Germline V gene data show CDR1 as MNHNS and CDR2 as SASEGT. V lost 4 bases and J 2 bases, leaving 15 bases between the germline ends. The CDR3 contains 15 residues. The CDR3 nucleotides are TGTGCCAGCAGTGTTTTGACTGCTGCTACCTACGAGCAGTACGTC. Its protein product is CASSVLTAATYEQYV.

The table lists this clonotype with many counts. The chain uses TRBV18 and TRBJ2-2; D is unclear. CDR1 KGHSH and CDR2 LQKENI come from the germline V gene. Trimming shortened V by 0 bases and J by 4 bases, and 3 bases separated the two germline ends. CDR3 length: 13 amino acids. CDR3 DNA sequence: TGTGCCAGCTCACCACCGAGCACCGGGGAGCTGTTTTTT. It is translated as CASSPPSTGELFF.

V and J are TRBV5-4 and TRBJ1-1; D not certain. The germline V gene has CDR1 SGHNT and CDR2 YYREEE (reference sequence). This CDR3 spans 13 amino acids. Trimming shortened V by 4 bases and J by 4 bases, and 11 bases separated the two germline ends. CDR3 sequence: CASSIPSATEAFF. In nucleotides, the CDR3 is TGTGCCAGCAGCATCCCATCCGCCACTGAAGCTTTCTTT.

This clonotype was found a few times. The gene calls are TRBV19 and TRBJ2-5; 11 nucleotides align to TRBD2. V was clipped by 3 bases and J by 3 bases; unmatched bases: 3. The CDR3 has 15 amino acids. The germline gives CDR1 LNHDA, CDR2 SQIVND (reference sequence). The CDR3 loop reads CASSMGLAEEETQYF. The CDR3 DNA reads TGTGCCAGTAGTATGGGACTAGCGGAGGAAGAGACCCAGTACTTC.

The V gene is TRBV20-1, the J gene TRBJ2-7; 12 positions match TRBD2. CDR3 length: 14 residues. CDR1 is DFQATT and CDR2 is SNEGSKA in the germline V gene (reference sequence). V lost 6 bases and J lost 3; bases outside the gene matches: 6. The CDR3 protein is CSATSTSGGYEQYF. The CDR3 bases are TGCAGTGCAACTTCGACTAGCGGGGGCTACGAGCAGTACTTC.

The rearrangement joins TRBV12-5 to TRBJ1-5, with no clear D. Trimming pared 1 base from V and 6 bases from J, leaving 7 bases between. The CDR3 runs to 13 residues. Germline CDR1 is LGHNT and CDR2 is FRNRAP. The CDR3: CASGLAGIQPQHF. Here the CDR3 DNA reads TGTGCTAGTGGTTTGGCGGGGATTCAGCCCCAGCATTTT. Combining the CDR3 with reference TRBV12-5 and TRBJ1-5 gives the whole variable domain DARVTQTPRHKVTEMGQEVTMRCQPILGHNTVFWYRQTMMQGLELLAYFRNRAPLDDSGMPKDRFSAEMPDATLATLKIQPSEPRDSAVYFCASGLAGIQPQHFGDGTRLSIL.

This clonotype occurred many times. This sequence joins TRBV2 and TRBJ2-3; D is ambiguous. Trimming stripped 3 bases from V and 4 bases from J, with 20 bases between. The germline V gene encodes CDR1 SNHLY and CDR2 FYNNEI. The CDR3 is 17 amino acids. CDR3 nucleotides: TGTGCCAGCAGTGATCCCTGGTTGGCGAAAGCCGCAGATACGCAGTATTTT. Translation: CASSDPWLAKAADTQYF.